These T cell receptor beta chains were read from a single sample in a study of control samples from healthy donors and cancer patients. The assay was immunoSEQ multiplex PCR, and TCRdb's table has in-frame clones only and misses some. The sample yields 120,000 or so clones, roughly nine tenths seen once. Input material: blood. These receptors were obtained from a man aged 18 to 29 in good health. CDR3s include the opening cysteine and the closing phenylalanine or tryptophan. Fields, in order: V gene, clone size, D gene, J gene, CDR3 protein, CDR3 DNA. D genes are given only for firm matches. Only part of the rows carry a size: once, few, many, or a class if the clone is expanded.

TRBV6-2/TRBV6-3,once,-,TRBJ1-2,CASSLIRESGYTF,TGTGCCAGCAGTCTAATCAGGGAATCCGGCTACACCTTC
TRBV9,-,TRBD1,TRBJ1-2,CASSQGETTFSSNYGYTF,TGTGCCAGCAGCCAGGGGGAGACAACCTTCTCGAGCAACTATGGCTACACCTTC
TRBV11-3,-,-,TRBJ2-2,CASSLGRLTGELFF,TGTGCCAGCAGCTTAGGGAGACTCACCGGGGAGCTGTTTTTT
TRBV5-1,once,-,TRBJ1-2,CASSPWTANYGYTF,TGCGCCAGCAGCCCCTGGACGGCTAACTATGGCTACACCTTC
TRBV7-9,-,-,TRBJ2-7,CASRGTSEQYF,TGTGCCAGCAGGGGGACGTCCGAGCAGTACTTC
TRBV28,-,-,TRBJ1-1,CASIYNTEAFF,TGTGCCAGCATTTACAACACTGAAGCTTTCTTT
TRBV7-3,-,-,TRBJ2-1,CASSFGQQGNEQFF,TGTGCCAGCAGCTTCGGACAGCAGGGGAATGAGCAGTTCTTC
TRBV10-3,-,TRBD2,TRBJ2-5,CAISESTREGATQYF,TGTGCCATCAGTGAGTCGACGCGGGAGGGGGCGACCCAGTACTTC
TRBV30,-,TRBD1,TRBJ1-2,CAWSRTHRGTNYGYTF,TGTGCCTGGAGTCGTACCCACAGGGGAACTAACTATGGCTACACCTTC
TRBV19,-,-,TRBJ1-5,CASSRKNQGNLNQPQHF,TGTGCCAGTAGCAGAAAAAATCAGGGGAACCTTAATCAGCCCCAGCATTTT
TRBV20-1,-,-,TRBJ2-4,CSASLPGLAKNIQYF,TGCAGTGCTAGTCTCCCAGGACTAGCCAAAAACATTCAGTACTTC
TRBV27,once,TRBD1,TRBJ2-7,CASSPGQGASEQYF,TGTGCCAGCAGTCCCGGACAGGGGGCGAGCGAGCAGTACTTC
TRBV12-3/TRBV12-4,-,-,TRBJ2-2,CASTRSGELFF,TGTGCCAGCACGAGGAGCGGGGAGCTGTTTTTT
TRBV4-1,-,-,TRBJ2-7,CASSHYNLQDNSYEQYF,TGCGCCAGCAGCCACTATAATTTACAGGACAACTCCTACGAGCAGTACTTC
TRBV19,-,TRBD1,TRBJ2-7,CASSTGTGEKKQYF,TGTGCCAGTAGTACGGGGACAGGGGAGAAGAAGCAGTACTTC
TRBV7-2,-,-,TRBJ2-7,CASSFRSLIGGHEQYF,TGTGCCAGCAGCTTTCGCTCCCTTATAGGGGGACACGAGCAGTACTTC
TRBV5-1,few,-,TRBJ2-1,CASSLVAKSSYNEQFF,TGCGCCAGCAGCTTGGTAGCGAAGAGCTCCTACAATGAGCAGTTCTTC
TRBV15,-,TRBD1,TRBJ1-2,CATSKRTGDGYTF,TGTGCCACCAGCAAACGGACAGGGGATGGCTACACCTTC
TRBV7-3,-,TRBD2,TRBJ2-5,CASSSSGRGQETQYF,TGTGCCAGCTCAAGTAGCGGGAGAGGCCAAGAGACCCAGTACTTC
TRBV5-1,few,TRBD2,TRBJ2-7,CASSFRTSGNEQYF,TGCGCCAGCAGCTTTCGGACTAGCGGGAACGAGCAGTACTTC
TRBV5-1,-,-,TRBJ2-5,CASHQNQETQYF,TGCGCCAGCCACCAGAACCAAGAGACCCAGTACTTC
TRBV19,-,-,TRBJ1-4,CASTPGQFFATNEKLFF,TGTGCCAGTACCCCTGGACAGTTTTTTGCAACTAATGAAAAACTGTTTTTT
TRBV5-6,-,-,TRBJ2-7,CASSLSWAGVSSYEQYF,TGTGCCAGCAGTTTGTCTTGGGCGGGCGTAAGCTCCTACGAGCAGTACTTC
TRBV7-3,-,-,TRBJ2-6,CASSPGWAGANVLTF,TGTGCCAGCAGCCCAGGGTGGGCCGGGGCCAACGTCCTGACTTTC
TRBV6-2/TRBV6-3,-,TRBD2,TRBJ2-1,CASSYGLAGSSYNEQFF,TGTGCCAGCAGTTATGGTCTAGCGGGCTCCTCCTACAATGAGCAGTTCTTC
TRBV2,-,-,TRBJ2-7,CASSGSGQYEQYF,TGTGCCAGCAGTGGGAGTGGTCAGTACGAGCAGTACTTC
TRBV27,-,-,TRBJ2-1,CASSLRPTQWPYNEQFF,TGTGCCAGCAGTTTACGCCCAACCCAATGGCCCTACAATGAGCAGTTCTTC
TRBV30,-,TRBD1,TRBJ1-5,CAWTRQGFGQPQHF,TGTGCCTGGACAAGACAGGGCTTCGGACAGCCCCAGCATTTT
TRBV19,once,-,TRBJ1-5,CASSGSVLVLRNQPQHF,TGTGCCAGTAGTGGGTCGGTCTTAGTCCTCCGCAATCAGCCCCAGCATTTT
TRBV11-2,-,-,TRBJ1-1,CASSLFGATVLNTEAFF,TGTGCCAGCAGCTTATTCGGGGCTACCGTTCTGAACACTGAAGCTTTCTTT
TRBV29-1,-,-,TRBJ1-3,CSVGGGNTIYF,TGCAGCGTTGGGGGTGGAAACACCATATATTTT
TRBV20-1,-,TRBD2,TRBJ2-3,CSASAGEYTDTQYF,TGCAGTGCTAGTGCGGGGGAATACACAGATACGCAGTATTTT
TRBV5-6,-,-,TRBJ1-2,CASSLDFRGGYGYTF,TGTGCCAGCAGCTTGGACTTTAGGGGCGGCTATGGCTACACCTTC
TRBV5-1,-,-,TRBJ1-1,CASSWGARNKGNTEAFF,TGCGCCAGCAGCTGGGGGGCAAGGAACAAAGGAAACACTGAAGCTTTCTTT
TRBV6-5,-,-,TRBJ1-1,CASSYAPGADTEAFF,TGTGCCAGCAGTTACGCCCCGGGGGCGGACACTGAAGCTTTCTTT
TRBV27,-,-,TRBJ2-7,CASSLYLGDPYEQYF,TGTGCCAGCAGTTTATACCTCGGGGACCCCTACGAGCAGTACTTC
TRBV19,-,-,TRBJ1-1,CASSIGGLNTEAFF,TGTGCCAGTAGTATAGGCGGCCTGAACACTGAAGCTTTCTTT